This T cell receptor beta chain was profiled in a study of post-analysis software for immune sequencing data. Study-level information: There were relapsing-remitting, secondary progressive and progressive-relapsing multiple sclerosis among the disease courses included.

On this clonotype itself: Its antigen is not known.

Study-wide results and limits: Multiple sclerosis patients showed significantly lower normalized Chao1 diversity than controls did. Higher frequency in patients than in controls was seen for roughly five TRBV segments, with TRBV5-6, TRBV5-1 and TRBV20-1 among them.

Unique molecular identifiers featured in each of the TCR beta cDNA libraries. TCRdb used MiXCR to reprocess the PCR reads, holding one entry per CDR3 protein. Of 820,000 or so distinct CDR3 sequences detected, about 57% appear once; the ten largest clones hold roughly 4.4%. Germline CDR1 DFQATT, CDR2 SNEGSKA (reference sequence). This CDR3 is 15 amino acids long. V dropped 6 bases and J dropped 2; count of bases not matched to a gene: 10. The sequenced material came from blood. The receptor was isolated from a girl under 18 with multiple sclerosis. The chain links TRBV20-1 to TRBJ2-3, with 8 bases matching TRBD1. CDR3 in amino acids: CSATRGQDFTDTQYF. The CDR3 region has the DNA TGCAGTGCCACCAGGGGGCAGGATTTCACAGATACGCAGTATTTT.